The sequence of this T cell receptor (beta chain) was determined in a study of T cell repertoires in cytomegalovirus infection. Across the whole study: An indication of both CMV infection and matching HLA type came from public TCR beta signatures.

A remark on this clonotype: No antigen is known for it.

TCRdb re-called the reads with MiXCR, one entry per CDR3 protein. The data contain roughly 500,000 distinct CDR3 sequences, 30% to 35% of them singletons. CDR3 length equals 15 residues. CDR1 and CDR2 from the germline V gene are KGHSH and LQKENI. Trimming removed 0 bases from V and 1 base from J, with 9 bases in between. This TCR derives from a human donor in good health (CMV status not recorded). Some clones in this sample may be carry-over from other donors' samples. The chain carries TRBV18 and TRBJ2-5; D remains ambiguous. Sequencing used cultured PBMCs, obtained from culture after CMV antigen stimulation. The CDR3: CASSPPAGFQETQYF. The CDR3 DNA reads TGTGCCAGCTCACCACCGGCCGGGTTCCAAGAGACCCAGTACTTC.